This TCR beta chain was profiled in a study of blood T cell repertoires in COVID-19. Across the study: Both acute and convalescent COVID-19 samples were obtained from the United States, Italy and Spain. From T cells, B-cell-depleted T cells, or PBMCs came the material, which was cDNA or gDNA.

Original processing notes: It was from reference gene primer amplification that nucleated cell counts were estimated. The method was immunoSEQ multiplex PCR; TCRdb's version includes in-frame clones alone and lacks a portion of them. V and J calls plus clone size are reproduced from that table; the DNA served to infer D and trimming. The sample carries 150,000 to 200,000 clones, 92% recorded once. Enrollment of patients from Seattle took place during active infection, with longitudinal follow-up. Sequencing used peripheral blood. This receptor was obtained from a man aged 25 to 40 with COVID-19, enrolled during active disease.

In DNA, the CDR3 is TGTGCCAGCACACCACGACTAGCGGTTAACACAGATACGCAGTATTTT. Its protein product is CASTPRLAVNTDTQYF. The rearrangement joins TRBV7-9 to TRBJ2-3, with TRBD2 matching over 9 bases. Germline V lookup: CDR1 SEHNR, CDR2 FQNEAQ (reference sequence). J gave up 2 bases and V 7 bases, and 10 bases lay outside the gene matches. This CDR3 region has 16 residues.